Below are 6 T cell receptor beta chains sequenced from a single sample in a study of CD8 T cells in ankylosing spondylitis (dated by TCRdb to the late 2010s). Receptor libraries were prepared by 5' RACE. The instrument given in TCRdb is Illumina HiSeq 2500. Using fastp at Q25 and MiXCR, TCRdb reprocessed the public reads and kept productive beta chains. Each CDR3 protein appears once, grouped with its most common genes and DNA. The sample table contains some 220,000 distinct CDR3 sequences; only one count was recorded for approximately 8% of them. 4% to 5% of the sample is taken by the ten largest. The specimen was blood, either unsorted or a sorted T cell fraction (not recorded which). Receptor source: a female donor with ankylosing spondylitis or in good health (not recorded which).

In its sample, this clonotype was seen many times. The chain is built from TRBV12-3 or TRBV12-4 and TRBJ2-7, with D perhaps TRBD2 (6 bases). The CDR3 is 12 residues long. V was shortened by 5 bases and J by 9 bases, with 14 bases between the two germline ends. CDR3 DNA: TGTGCCAGCAGTGGTCTAGCGTTAGGGCAGTACTTC. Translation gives CASSGLALGQYF.

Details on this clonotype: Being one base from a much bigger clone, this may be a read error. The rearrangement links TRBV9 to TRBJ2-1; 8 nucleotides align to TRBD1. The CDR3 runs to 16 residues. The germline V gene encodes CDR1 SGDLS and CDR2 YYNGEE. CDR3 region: CASSRAGGISYNVQFF. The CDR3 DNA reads TGTGCCAGCAGCCGCGCAGGGGGCATCTCCTACAATGTGCAGTTCTTC.

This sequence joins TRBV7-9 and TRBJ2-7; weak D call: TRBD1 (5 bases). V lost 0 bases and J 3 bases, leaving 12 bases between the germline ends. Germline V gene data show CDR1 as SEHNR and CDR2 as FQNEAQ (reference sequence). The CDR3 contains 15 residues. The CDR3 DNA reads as TGTGCCAGCAGCTTAGCTCAGGGCCAGAACTACGAGCAGTACTTC. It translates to CASSLAQGQNYEQYF.

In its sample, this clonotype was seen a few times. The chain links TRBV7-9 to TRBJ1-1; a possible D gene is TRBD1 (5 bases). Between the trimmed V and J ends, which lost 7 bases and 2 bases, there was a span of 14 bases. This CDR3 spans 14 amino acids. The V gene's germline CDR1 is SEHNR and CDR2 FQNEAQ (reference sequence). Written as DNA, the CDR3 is TGTGCCAGCACCTCACCGGGGCCTAACACTGAAGCTTTCTTT. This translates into CASTSPGPNTEAFF. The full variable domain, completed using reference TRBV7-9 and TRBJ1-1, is DTGVSQNPRHKITKRGQNVTFRCDPISEHNRLYWYRQTLGQGPEFLTYFQNEAQLEKSRLLSDRFSAERPKGSFSTLEIQRTEQGDSAMYLCASTSPGPNTEAFFGQGTRLTVV.

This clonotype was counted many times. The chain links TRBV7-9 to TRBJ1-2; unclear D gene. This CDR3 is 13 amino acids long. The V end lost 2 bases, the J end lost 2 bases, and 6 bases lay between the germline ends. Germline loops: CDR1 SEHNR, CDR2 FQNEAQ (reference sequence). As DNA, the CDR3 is TGTGCCAGCAGCTTAAGAGAGAACTATGGCTACACCTTC. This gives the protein CASSLRENYGYTF.

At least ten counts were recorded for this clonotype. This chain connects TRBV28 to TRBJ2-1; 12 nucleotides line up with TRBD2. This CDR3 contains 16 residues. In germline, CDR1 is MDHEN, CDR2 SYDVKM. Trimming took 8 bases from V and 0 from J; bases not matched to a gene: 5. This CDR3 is CASLTSGSPSYNEQFF. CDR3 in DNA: TGTGCCAGCCTGACTAGCGGGAGCCCCTCCTACAATGAGCAGTTCTTC.